This T cell receptor beta chain was identified in a study of blood T cell repertoires in COVID-19. Study as a whole: Sample material is recorded as cDNA or gDNA derived from T cells, B-cell-depleted T cells, or PBMCs.

CDR1 is SGHTA, CDR2 FQGNSA, per germline. This CDR3 has 16 amino acids. With 4 bases removed from V and 1 base from J, the gap between germline ends came to 16 bases. The method was immunoSEQ multiplex PCR; TCRdb's version includes in-frame clones alone and lacks a portion of them. This table has over 150,000 clones, over 90% appearing once. Sequencing was carried out using peripheral blood. The chain combines TRBV7-2 with TRBJ2-5, with a weak D call TRBD2 (6 bases). This sequence was found in a middle-aged man with acute or convalescent COVID-19. This CDR3 reads CASSSPRGTLQETQYF. The CDR3 coding sequence is TGTGCCAGCAGCTCCCCTCGGGGGACCCTCCAAGAGACCCAGTACTTC.